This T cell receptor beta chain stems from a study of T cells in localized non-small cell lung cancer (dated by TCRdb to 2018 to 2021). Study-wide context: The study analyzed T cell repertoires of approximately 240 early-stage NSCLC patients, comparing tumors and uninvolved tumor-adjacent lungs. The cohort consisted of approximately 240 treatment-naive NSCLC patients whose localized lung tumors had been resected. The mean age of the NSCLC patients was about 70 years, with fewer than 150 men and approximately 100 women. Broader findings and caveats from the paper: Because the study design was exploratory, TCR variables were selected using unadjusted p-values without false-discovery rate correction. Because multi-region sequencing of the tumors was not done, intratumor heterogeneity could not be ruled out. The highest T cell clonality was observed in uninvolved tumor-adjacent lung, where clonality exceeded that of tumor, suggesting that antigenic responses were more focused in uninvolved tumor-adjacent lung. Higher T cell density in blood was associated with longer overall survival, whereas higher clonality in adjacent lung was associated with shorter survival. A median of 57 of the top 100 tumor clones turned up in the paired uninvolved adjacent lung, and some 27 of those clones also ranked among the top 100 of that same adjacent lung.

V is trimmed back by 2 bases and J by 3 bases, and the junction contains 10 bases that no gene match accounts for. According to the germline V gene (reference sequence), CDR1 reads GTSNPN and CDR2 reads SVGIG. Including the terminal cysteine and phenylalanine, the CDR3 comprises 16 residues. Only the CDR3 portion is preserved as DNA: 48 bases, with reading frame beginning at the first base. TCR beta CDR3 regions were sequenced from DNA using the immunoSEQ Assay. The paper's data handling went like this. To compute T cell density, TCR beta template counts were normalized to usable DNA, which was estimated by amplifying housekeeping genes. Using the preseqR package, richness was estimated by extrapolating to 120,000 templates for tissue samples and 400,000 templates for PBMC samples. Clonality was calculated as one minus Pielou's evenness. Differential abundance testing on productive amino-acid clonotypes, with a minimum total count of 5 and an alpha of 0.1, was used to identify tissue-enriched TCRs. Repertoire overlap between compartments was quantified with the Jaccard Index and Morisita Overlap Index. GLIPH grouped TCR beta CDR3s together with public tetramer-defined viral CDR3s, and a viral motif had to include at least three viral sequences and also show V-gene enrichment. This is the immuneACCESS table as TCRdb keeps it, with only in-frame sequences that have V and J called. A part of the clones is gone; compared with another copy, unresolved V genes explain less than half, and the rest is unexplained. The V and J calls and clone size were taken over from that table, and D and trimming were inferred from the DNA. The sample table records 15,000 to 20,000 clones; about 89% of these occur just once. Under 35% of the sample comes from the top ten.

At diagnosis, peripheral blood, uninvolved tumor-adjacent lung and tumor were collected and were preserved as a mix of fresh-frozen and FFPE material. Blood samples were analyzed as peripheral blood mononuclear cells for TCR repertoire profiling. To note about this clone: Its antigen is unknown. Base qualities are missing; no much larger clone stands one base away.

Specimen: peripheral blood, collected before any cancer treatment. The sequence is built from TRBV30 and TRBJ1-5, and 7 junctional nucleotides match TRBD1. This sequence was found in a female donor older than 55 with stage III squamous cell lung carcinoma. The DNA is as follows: TGTGCCTGGAGTTTAGGTTCGGGACAGTTCAATCAGCCCCAGCATTTT. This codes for CAWSLGSGQFNQPQHF.